The T cell receptor beta chain described here comes from a study of shared clonotypes between healthy human individuals. Study-wide results and caveats: Researchers sampled only blood; tissue repertoires likely differ.

The CDR3 has 14 residues. The V gene end was trimmed by 1 base and the J gene end by 7 bases; junction bases not matched to a gene: 6. CDR1 and CDR2 (germline): SEHNR, FQNEAQ (reference sequence). Naive CD8 isolation took CD45RO-negative cells positively selected for CCR7 and excluded terminally differentiated effector memory CD45RA+ cells. This clone was counted a single time. The antigen is not known. TCRdb's table, derived via immunoSEQ multiplex PCR, lists solely in-frame clones and lacks some. The sample has over 800,000 clones; 90% to 95% are singletons. The V gene is TRBV7-9, the J gene TRBJ2-7; 8 positions agree with TRBD2. The receptor was derived from a man between 25 and 39 years old in good health. Sequencing input: naive CD8+ T cells sorted from blood. CDR3 protein: CASSLVTSGDEQYF. The CDR3 DNA reads as TGTGCCAGCAGCTTAGTAACTAGCGGAGATGAGCAGTACTTC.